The 22 T cell receptor beta chains given below trace back to one sample, sequenced in a study of T cell responses to AZD1222 COVID-19 vaccine. The repertoire was sequenced with immunoSEQ multiplex PCR; TCRdb's copy has only in-frame clones and lacks some. The sample yields some 180,000 clones, nearly 95% seen once. The specimen was peripheral blood, collected 28 days after the second AZD1222 dose. Receptors were obtained from an adult who received the AZD1222 COVID-19 vaccine.

This chain connects TRBV18 to TRBJ2-5; a weak D match, TRBD1 (6 bases). Trimming shortened V by 6 bases and J by 3 bases, and 14 bases separated the two germline ends. This CDR3 is 14 amino acids long. Per the germline V gene, CDR1 is KGHSH and CDR2 is LQKENI. CDR3: CASSPGQGEETQYF. CDR3 DNA sequence: TGTGCCAGCTCCCCGGGACAAGGTGAAGAGACCCAGTACTTC.

The rearrangement uses TRBV5-1 and TRBJ2-1; the D gene could be TRBD1 or TRBD2 (5 bases each). The CDR3 is made up of 15 amino acids. Germline lookup yields CDR1 SGHRS and CDR2 YFSETQ. The germline V and J ends were trimmed by 0 bases and 3 bases, with 10 bases remaining between them. CDR3 loop: CASSLAGTVYNEQFF. CDR3 sequence (DNA): TGCGCCAGCAGCTTGGCTGGGACGGTCTACAATGAGCAGTTCTTC.

V gene TRBV18 combines with J gene TRBJ2-3, with D unresolved. This CDR3 has 16 amino acids. Germline CDR1 reads KGHSH; CDR2 reads LQKENI. Trimming removed 2 bases from V and 0 bases from J, with 12 bases in between. CDR3 DNA sequence: TGTGCCAGCTCACCAGCCCTAGTGTCTAGCACAGATACGCAGTATTTT. Protein: CASSPALVSSTDTQYF.

This chain joins TRBV19 and TRBJ1-3; D is undetermined. V was clipped by 7 bases and J by 9 bases, with 19 bases between them. This CDR3 spans 14 amino acids. Germline loops: CDR1 LNHDA, CDR2 SQIVND (reference sequence). Here the CDR3 DNA reads TGTGCCAGTAACAACCGTCCAAGCCCCAGCACCATATATTTT. Translation gives CASNNRPSPSTIYF.

V gene TRBV30 combines with J gene TRBJ1-2, with 8 bases fitting TRBD1. The CDR3 consists of 12 residues. V was pared by 4 bases and J by 5 bases, with 3 bases of the junction left unmatched. Per germline, CDR1 GTSNPN and CDR2 SVGIG (reference sequence). The CDR3 nucleotides read TGTGCCTGGACCAGGGGGCGGTATGGCTACACCTTC. Translated, it gives CAWTRGRYGYTF. The full variable domain, completed using reference TRBV30 and TRBJ1-2, is SQTIHQWPATLVQPVGSPLSLECTVEGTSNPNLYWYRQAAGRGLQLLFYSVGIGQISSEVPQNLSASRPQDRQFILSSKKLLLSDSGFYLCAWTRGRYGYTFGSGTRLTVV.

The chain joins TRBV4-3 to TRBJ1-6; 7 bases agree with TRBD1. Trimming removed 1 base from V and 6 bases from J; junction bases left unmatched: 3. The germline gives CDR1 LGHNA, CDR2 YSLEER. CDR3 length equals 15 residues. DNA for the CDR3: TGCGCCAGCAGCCAAGCGGACAGGCTTAATTCACCCCTCCACTTT. This encodes CASSQADRLNSPLHF.

Only one count was recorded for this clone. The rearrangement uses TRBV27 and TRBJ1-6; 8 nucleotides line up with TRBD1. Germline V gives CDR1 MNHEY, CDR2 SMNVEV (reference sequence). Trimming removed 6 bases from V and 7 bases from J; junction bases left unmatched: 11. This CDR3 region has 16 residues. The CDR3 reads CASSLTPGTGNSPLHF. In DNA form, the CDR3 reads TGTGCCAGCAGCCTTACCCCCGGGACAGGCAATTCACCCCTCCACTTT.

V is TRBV4-2 and J is TRBJ1-6, with TRBD1 identical over 7 bases. Per the germline V gene, CDR1 is LGHNA and CDR2 is YNFKEQ. The CDR3 runs 15 residues. The ends lost 1 base at V and 7 bases at J; junction bases unmatched: 4. CDR3 loop: CASSQATGENSPLHF. The DNA for the CDR3 is TGTGCCAGCAGCCAAGCAACAGGGGAGAATTCACCCCTCCACTTT.

This clone occurred once. The chain has TRBV18 and TRBJ2-7; 11 bases match TRBD1. Trimming took 6 bases from V and 3 from J; bases not matched to a gene: 7. Looked up from germline, CDR1 is KGHSH and CDR2 is LQKENI. The CDR3 has 15 residues. CDR3 sequence reads: CASSASGTGGYEQYF. As DNA, the CDR3 is TGTGCCAGCTCCGCCTCCGGGACAGGGGGCTACGAGCAGTACTTC. Filled out from reference TRBV18 and TRBJ2-7, the complete variable domain reads NAGVMQNPRHLVRRRGQEARLRCSPMKGHSHVYWYRQLPEEGLKFMVYLQKENIIDESGMPKERFSAEFPKEGPSILRIQQVVRGDSAAYFCASSASGTGGYEQYFGPGTRLTVT.

V usage is TRBV19 and J usage is TRBJ2-7; weak D call: TRBD1 (5 bases). The V end was cut by 5 bases, the J end by 6 bases, with 8 bases between. CDR1 LNHDA and CDR2 SQIVND come from the germline V gene (reference sequence). This CDR3 has 11 amino acids. The CDR3 region has the DNA TGTGCCAGTAGTCCAGGGATCGAGCAGTACTTC. Translating gives CASSPGIEQYF.

This chain joins TRBV19 and TRBJ2-7; 7 bases agree with TRBD1. The CDR3 sequence is 15 residues long. V dropped 5 bases and J dropped 2; count of bases not matched to a gene: 9. From germline, CDR1 is LNHDA and CDR2 SQIVND (reference sequence). CDR3 amino acids: CASSPGTANTYEQYF. The CDR3 region has the DNA TGTGCCAGTAGTCCCGGGACAGCGAACACCTACGAGCAGTACTTC.

The gene calls are TRBV12-3 or TRBV12-4 and TRBJ1-4; D is ambiguous. CDR3 length: 13 residues. Trimming removed 2 bases from V and 3 bases from J, with 4 bases in between. CDR3 coding DNA: TGTGCCAGCAGTTTAAGCTCTAATGAAAAACTGTTTTTT. Encoded protein: CASSLSSNEKLFF.

The chain combines TRBV7-2 with TRBJ1-3, with 7 bases lining up with TRBD1. The trim removed 5 bases at V and 2 bases at J, leaving 6 bases unmatched. CDR3 length: 15 amino acids. Germline CDR1 is SGHTA and CDR2 is FQGNSA. The CDR3 bases are TGTGCCAGCAGCGTCACAGGGGCCCCTGGAAACACCATATATTTT. Encoded protein: CASSVTGAPGNTIYF.

As DNA, the CDR3 is TGTGCCAGCTCACCACCGGACCCGGGGGAAATACAAGAGACCCAGTACTTC. Encoded protein: CASSPPDPGEIQETQYF. The gene calls are TRBV18 and TRBJ2-5, with D possibly matching TRBD2 (6 bases). Germline assignment: CDR1 KGHSH and CDR2 LQKENI. The germline V and J ends were trimmed by 0 bases and 2 bases, with 16 bases remaining between them. CDR3 length: 17 residues.

The rearrangement joins TRBV10-1 to TRBJ2-3; 11 bases align to TRBD1. The CDR3 contains 14 residues. CDR1 is WNHNN, CDR2 SYGVQD, per germline (reference sequence). V shed 7 bases and J 5 bases; nucleotides not matched to a gene: 5. Here the CDR3 reads CASTLGQGEDTQYF. The CDR3 bases are TGCGCCAGCACCTTGGGACAGGGGGAAGATACGCAGTATTTT.

This clone was counted once. The chain carries TRBV27 and TRBJ1-1; 7 nucleotides match TRBD1. Germline V lookup: CDR1 MNHEY, CDR2 SMNVEV (reference sequence). The CDR3 covers 16 residues. V gave up 5 bases and J gave up 4 bases; unmatched junction bases: 13. The CDR3 DNA follows: TGTGCCAGCAGTCCGACAGGGTACGAGGTGGGCACTGAAGCTTTCTTT. Its protein is CASSPTGYEVGTEAFF.

J is TRBJ1-2 and V is TRBV4-3; D uncertain. The CDR3 runs to 14 residues. The V gene's germline CDR1 is LGHNA and CDR2 YSLEER. Trimming cost V 0 bases and J 1 base, with 6 bases left between them. The CDR3 coding sequence is TGCGCCAGCAGCCAAGAAGGGTATAACTATGGCTACACCTTC. Its translation is CASSQEGYNYGYTF.

The chain couples TRBV30 to TRBJ2-1; tentatively, D is TRBD1 (6 bases). V was trimmed by 0 bases and J by 15 bases, leaving 12 bases between them. The CDR3 spans 11 residues. Germline-derived CDR1 and CDR2 are GTSNPN and SVGIG (reference sequence). CDR3 sequence: CAWSVGEGGFF. The CDR3 DNA sequence: TGTGCCTGGAGTGTAGGTGAAGGGGGGTTCTTC.

The DNA for the CDR3 is TGTGCCAGCAGCCCCGGACAGGGCATCAATGAGCAGTTCTTC. Translating gives CASSPGQGINEQFF. The chain recombines TRBV11-1 with TRBJ2-1; TRBD1 aligns across 8 bases. The trim removed 5 bases at V and 6 bases at J, leaving 6 bases unmatched. From germline, CDR1 is SGHAT and CDR2 FQDESV (reference sequence). The CDR3 has 14 residues. Full variable domain (remainder filled in from reference TRBV11-1 and TRBJ2-1): EAEVAQSPRYKITEKSQAVAFWCDPISGHATLYWYRQILGQGPELLVQFQDESVVDDSQLPKDRFSAERLKGVDSTLKIQPAELGDSAMYLCASSPGQGINEQFFGPGTRLTVL.

The gene calls are TRBV27 and TRBJ1-4, with D possibly being TRBD1 (6 bases). V was cut by 5 bases and J by 5 bases, with 15 bases left in between. The CDR3 runs to 15 residues. The germline CDR1 and CDR2 sequences are MNHEY and SMNVEV (reference sequence). In DNA form, the CDR3 reads TGTGCCAGCAGTCCCTGGACAGCCTCGAATGAAAAACTGTTTTTT. Translated: CASSPWTASNEKLFF. Supplemented by reference TRBV27 and TRBJ1-4, the full variable domain reads EAQVTQNPRYLITVTGKKLTVTCSQNMNHEYMSWYRQDPGLGLRQIYYSMNVEVTDKGDVPEGYKVSRKEKRNFPLILESPSPNQTSLYFCASSPWTASNEKLFFGSGTQLSVL.

This chain joins TRBV18 and TRBJ1-6; D may be TRBD1 (5 bases). Trimming removed 2 bases at V and 6 bases at J, with 5 bases between. Germline V gives CDR1 KGHSH, CDR2 LQKENI. The CDR3 covers 13 residues. CDR3 DNA: TGTGCCAGCTCACCAGGGGGTAATTCACCCCTCCACTTT. It translates to CASSPGGNSPLHF.

The J gene is TRBJ2-1, the V gene TRBV10-3; the match to TRBD2 covers 11 bases. There are 16 residues in the CDR3. The ends lost 1 base at V and 7 bases at J; junction bases unmatched: 6. The germline V gene encodes CDR1 ENHRY and CDR2 SYGVKD. Here the CDR3 reads CAISEYLAGGHNEQFF. The CDR3 DNA reads TGTGCCATCAGTGAGTATCTAGCGGGGGGCCATAATGAGCAGTTCTTC.